This TCR beta chain was captured by sequencing in a study of blood T cell repertoires in COVID-19. Study-wide context: COVID-19 samples collected from the United States, Italy and Spain covered acute and convalescent phases. T cells, B-cell-depleted T cells, or PBMCs provided the cDNA or gDNA that served as material.

Points on this clone: Distinct nucleotide sequences in the sample also encode this CDR3.

In the authors' methods: Reference gene primer amplification in the assay estimated nucleated cell counts. Profiling relied on immunoSEQ multiplex PCR, and the TCRdb table lists in-frame clones only, not all of them. Clone size and V and J calls were adopted from that table, with D and trimming inferred from the DNA. The sample lists 35,000 to 40,000 clones, over 75% seen once, with 30% to 40% in the top ten. The origin of this receptor is a man between 65 and 80 years old with active COVID-19. The sample consisted of peripheral blood.

The DNA of the CDR3 is TGTGCCAGCAGCTTAACGATGACAGCGGGGGCGGACGGCTACACCTTC. This codes for CASSLTMTAGADGYTF. The chain carries TRBV7-9 and TRBJ1-2; tentatively, D is TRBD1 (6 bases). The CDR3 extends over 16 amino acids. V dropped 2 bases and J dropped 8 bases, with 21 bases sitting between them. Germline V gene sequence: CDR1 SEHNR, CDR2 FQNEAQ (reference sequence).